The present T cell receptor beta chain was sequenced within a study of blood T cells in healthy people across ages. Study-wide points: Changes seen in expanded clonotypes were possibly confounded by donor CMV status left unknown.

Per individual sample, total RNA of at least 6 micrograms was extracted. As concerns this clonotype: The antigen remains undetermined.

Primers used in a second PCR of about 6 to 11 cycles were a sample-barcoded 5' primer and a J-beta primer mix. A template-switch adaptor with 12 random nucleotides tagged each cDNA molecule. TCRdb ran MiXCR on the 5' RACE reads and lists one entry per CDR3 protein. The data show about 970,000 distinct CDR3 sequences, roughly half seen once. Trimming cost V 7 bases and J 0 bases, with 12 bases left between them. Per germline, CDR1 SQVTM and CDR2 ANQGSEA. This CDR3 region has 13 residues. The gene calls are TRBV29-1 and TRBJ1-2; D possibly corresponds to TRBD1 (6 bases). The sample taken for sequencing was blood. The sequence derives from a woman aged 60-75 years in good health. Here the CDR3 DNA reads TGCAGCGGTGGACAGCTCGCTAACTATGGCTACACCTTC. Translated, it gives CSGGQLANYGYTF.